The 5 T cell receptor beta chains below were found in one sample sequenced in a study of blood T cells in healthy people across ages. The second PCR ran about 7 to 12 cycles with a sample-barcoded 5' primer and J-beta primers. Each CDR3 protein gets one entry after TCRdb re-called the 5' RACE reads with MiXCR. The repertoire has more than 500,000 distinct CDR3 sequences, roughly a quarter of them found once; the top ten carry over 3.5%. This sample was also put to use in a study of T cells of mothers and their children.

Source material: blood. The receptors were sampled from a boy aged 2 to 9 in good health.

The chain employs TRBV6-5 and TRBJ2-7; D is uncertain. CDR1 MNHEY and CDR2 SVGAGI come from the germline V gene. The CDR3 is 13 residues long. V was trimmed by 6 bases and J by 2 bases, leaving 11 bases between them. CDR3 loop: CASRADATYEQYF. The CDR3 DNA reads as TGTGCCAGCAGGGCTGACGCAACCTACGAGCAGTACTTC.

This clonotype was counted many times. The chain joins TRBV5-1 to TRBJ1-4, with no clear D. Germline lookup yields CDR1 SGHRS and CDR2 YFSETQ. The CDR3 is 13 residues long. V was trimmed by 0 bases and J by 7 bases, leaving 7 bases between them. In nucleotides, the CDR3 is TGCGCCAGCAGCTTGGAAGGGAGTGAAAAACTGTTTTTT. Translation: CASSLEGSEKLFF.

This chain links TRBV4-3 with TRBJ1-1; D might be TRBD1 (5 bases). The germline CDR1 and CDR2 sequences are LGHNA and YSLEER. Trimming took 4 bases from V and 2 from J, leaving 8 bases between them. The CDR3 has 13 residues. The CDR3 bases are TGCGCCAGCAGCCGGGACGTTAACACTGAAGCTTTCTTT. It specifies CASSRDVNTEAFF.

In this sample, this clonotype turned up many times. The V call is TRBV12-3 or TRBV12-4, the J call TRBJ1-4; D is ambiguous. Trimming pared 7 bases from V and 0 bases from J, leaving 9 bases between. This CDR3 contains 14 residues. The CDR3 sequence: CASTRHPTNEKLFF. The CDR3, as DNA: TGTGCCAGCACTCGACACCCAACTAATGAAAAACTGTTTTTT.

This clonotype was observed a few times. This chain joins TRBV2 and TRBJ2-5; D uncertain. The J call may be incorrect, as the DNA end agrees better with TRBJ2-7. This CDR3 region has 12 residues. Germline V gene data show CDR1 as SNHLY and CDR2 as FYNNEI. CDR3 in DNA: TGTGCCAGCAGTAGGACGGGTCTCGAGCAGTACTTC. Translated, it gives CASSRTGLEQYF.